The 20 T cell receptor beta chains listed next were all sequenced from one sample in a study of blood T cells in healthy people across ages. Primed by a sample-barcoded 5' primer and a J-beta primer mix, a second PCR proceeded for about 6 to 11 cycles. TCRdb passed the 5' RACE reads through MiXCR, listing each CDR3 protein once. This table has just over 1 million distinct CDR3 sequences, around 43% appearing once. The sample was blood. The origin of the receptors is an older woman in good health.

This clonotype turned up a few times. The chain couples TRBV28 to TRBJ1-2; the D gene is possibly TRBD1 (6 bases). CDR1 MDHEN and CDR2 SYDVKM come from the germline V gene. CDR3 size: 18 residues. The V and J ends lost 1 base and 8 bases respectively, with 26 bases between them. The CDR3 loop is CASSLSRGVATGIHGYTF. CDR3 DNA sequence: TGTGCCAGCAGTTTATCCCGAGGGGTGGCTACAGGGATTCACGGCTACACCTTC.

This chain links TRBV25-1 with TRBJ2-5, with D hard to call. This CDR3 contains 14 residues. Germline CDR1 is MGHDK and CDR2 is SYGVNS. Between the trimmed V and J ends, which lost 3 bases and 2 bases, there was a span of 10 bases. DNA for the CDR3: TGTGCCAGCAGTGAGATAGGAATTCAAGAGACCCAGTACTTC. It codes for CASSEIGIQETQYF.

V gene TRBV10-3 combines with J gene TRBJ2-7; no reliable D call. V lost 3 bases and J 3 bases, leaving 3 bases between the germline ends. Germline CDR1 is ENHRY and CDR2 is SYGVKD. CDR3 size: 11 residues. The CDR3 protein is CAISDNYEQYF. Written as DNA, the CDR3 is TGTGCCATCAGTGACAACTACGAGCAGTACTTC.

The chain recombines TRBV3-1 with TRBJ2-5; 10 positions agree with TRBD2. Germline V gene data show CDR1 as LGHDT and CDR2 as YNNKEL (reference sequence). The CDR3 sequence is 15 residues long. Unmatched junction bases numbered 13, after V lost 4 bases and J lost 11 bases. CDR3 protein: CASSPSGRYYNEQYF. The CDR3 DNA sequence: TGTGCCAGCAGCCCTAGCGGGAGATACTACAATGAGCAGTACTTC.

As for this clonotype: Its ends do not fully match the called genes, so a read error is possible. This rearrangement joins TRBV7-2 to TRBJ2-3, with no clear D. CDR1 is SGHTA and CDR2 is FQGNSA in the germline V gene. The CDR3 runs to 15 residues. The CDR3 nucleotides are TGTGCCAGCAGCTCCTGGGGTAGGGCCACAGATGCGCAGTATTTT. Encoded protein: CASSSWGRATDAQYF.

CDR3 DNA sequence: TGTGCCAGCAGAGTAATCCCGGGGAATGAGCAGTACTTC. This gives the protein CASRVIPGNEQYF. This chain uses TRBV6-5 with TRBJ2-5; D might be TRBD2 (5 bases). V lost 6 bases and J 11 bases, leaving 19 bases between the germline ends. CDR1 and CDR2 from the germline V gene are MNHEY and SVGAGI. CDR3 length: 13 residues.

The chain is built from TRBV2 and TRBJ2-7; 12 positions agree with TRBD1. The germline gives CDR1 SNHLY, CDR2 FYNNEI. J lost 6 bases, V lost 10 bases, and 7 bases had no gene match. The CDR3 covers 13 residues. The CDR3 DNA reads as TGTGCCACCCAGGGGACAGGGGGCAGCGAGCAGTACTTC. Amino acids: CATQGTGGSEQYF.

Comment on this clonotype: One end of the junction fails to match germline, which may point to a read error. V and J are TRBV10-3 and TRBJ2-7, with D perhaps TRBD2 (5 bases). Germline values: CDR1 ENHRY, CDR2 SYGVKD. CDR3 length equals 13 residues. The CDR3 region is CAIMRTSDYKQYF. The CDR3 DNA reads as TGTGCCATCATGCGGACGTCTGACTACAAGCAGTACTTC.

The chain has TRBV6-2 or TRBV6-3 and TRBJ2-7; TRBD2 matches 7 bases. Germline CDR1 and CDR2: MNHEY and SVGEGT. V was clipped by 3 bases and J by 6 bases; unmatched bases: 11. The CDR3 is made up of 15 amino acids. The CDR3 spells CASSYDFGREGEQYF. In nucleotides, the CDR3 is TGTGCCAGCAGTTATGATTTCGGTAGGGAGGGCGAGCAGTACTTC.

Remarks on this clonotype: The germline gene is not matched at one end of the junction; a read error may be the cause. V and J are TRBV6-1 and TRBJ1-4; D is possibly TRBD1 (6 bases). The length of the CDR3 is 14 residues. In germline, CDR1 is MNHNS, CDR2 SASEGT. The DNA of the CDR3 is TGTGCCAGCATGGGGGCCCTACGTGGTGAAAAGCTGTTTTTT. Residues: CASMGALRGEKLFF.

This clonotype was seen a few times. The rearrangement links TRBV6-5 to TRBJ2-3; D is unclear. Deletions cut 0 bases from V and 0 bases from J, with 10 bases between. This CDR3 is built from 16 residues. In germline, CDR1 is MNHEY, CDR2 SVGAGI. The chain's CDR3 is CASSYSVGTSTDTQYF. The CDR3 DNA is TGTGCCAGCAGTTACTCCGTAGGAACTAGCACAGATACGCAGTATTTT.

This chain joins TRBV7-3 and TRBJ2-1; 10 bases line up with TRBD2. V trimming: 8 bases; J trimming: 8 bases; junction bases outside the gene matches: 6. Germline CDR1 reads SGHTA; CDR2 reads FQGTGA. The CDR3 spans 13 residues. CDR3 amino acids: CASAAGGWDEQFF. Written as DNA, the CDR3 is TGTGCCAGCGCAGCGGGAGGGTGGGATGAGCAGTTCTTC.

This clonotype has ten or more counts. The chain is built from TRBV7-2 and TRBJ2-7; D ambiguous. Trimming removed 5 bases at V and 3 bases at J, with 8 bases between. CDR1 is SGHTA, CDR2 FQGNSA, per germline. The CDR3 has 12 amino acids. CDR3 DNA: TGTGCCAGCAGCGAAAACAGCTACGAGCAGTACTTC. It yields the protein CASSENSYEQYF.

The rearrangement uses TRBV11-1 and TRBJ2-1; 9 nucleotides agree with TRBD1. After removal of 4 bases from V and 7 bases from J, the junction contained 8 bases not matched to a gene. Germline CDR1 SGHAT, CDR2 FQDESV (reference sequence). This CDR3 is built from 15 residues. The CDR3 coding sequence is TGTGCCAGCAGCTGGCCGGGACAGGGTAGGAATGAGCAGTTCTTC. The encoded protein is CASSWPGQGRNEQFF. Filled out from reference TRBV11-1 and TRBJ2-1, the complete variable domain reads EAEVAQSPRYKITEKSQAVAFWCDPISGHATLYWYRQILGQGPELLVQFQDESVVDDSQLPKDRFSAERLKGVDSTLKIQPAELGDSAMYLCASSWPGQGRNEQFFGPGTRLTVL.

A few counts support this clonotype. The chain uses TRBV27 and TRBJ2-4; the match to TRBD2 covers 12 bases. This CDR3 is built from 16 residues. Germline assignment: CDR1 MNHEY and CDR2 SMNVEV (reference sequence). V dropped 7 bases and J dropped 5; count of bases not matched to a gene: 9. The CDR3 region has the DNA TGTGCCAGCAAGGGGCTAGCGGGAGGGCCCGAAAACATTCAGTACTTC. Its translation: CASKGLAGGPENIQYF.

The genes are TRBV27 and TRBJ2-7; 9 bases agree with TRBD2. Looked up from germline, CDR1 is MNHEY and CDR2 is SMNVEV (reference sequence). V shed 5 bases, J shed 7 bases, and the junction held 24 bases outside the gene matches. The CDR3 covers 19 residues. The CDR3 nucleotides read TGTGCCAGCAGTAGCCCTAGTCGGGGGGTGAGCGGGAGGCGCAATGAGCAGTACTTC. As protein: CASSSPSRGVSGRRNEQYF.

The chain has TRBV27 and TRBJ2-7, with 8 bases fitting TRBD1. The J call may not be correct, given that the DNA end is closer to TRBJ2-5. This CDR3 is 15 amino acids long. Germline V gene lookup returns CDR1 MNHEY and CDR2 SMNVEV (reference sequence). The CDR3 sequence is CASSFTGQVGETQYF. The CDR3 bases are TGTGCCAGCAGTTTTACGGGACAGGTCGGGGAGACCCAGTACTTC.

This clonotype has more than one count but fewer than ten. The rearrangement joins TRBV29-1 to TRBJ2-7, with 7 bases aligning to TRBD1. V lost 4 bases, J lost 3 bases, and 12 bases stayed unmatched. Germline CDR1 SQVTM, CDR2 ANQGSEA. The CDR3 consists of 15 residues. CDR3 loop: CSVVGLTGSDYEQYF. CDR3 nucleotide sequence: TGCAGCGTTGTGGGCTTGACAGGGTCGGACTACGAGCAGTACTTC.

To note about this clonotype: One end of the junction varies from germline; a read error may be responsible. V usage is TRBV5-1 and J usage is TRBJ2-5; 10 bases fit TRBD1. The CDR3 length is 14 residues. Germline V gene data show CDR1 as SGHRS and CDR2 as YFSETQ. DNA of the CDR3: TGCGCCGGCAGCGCCCGGGACAGGGGAGAGACCCAGTACTTC. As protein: CAGSARDRGETQYF. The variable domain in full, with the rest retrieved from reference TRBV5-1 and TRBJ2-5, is KAGVTQTPRYLIKTRGQQVTLSCSPISGHRSVSWYQQTPGQGLQFLFEYFSETQRNKGNFPGRFSGRQFSNSRSEMNVSTLELGDSALYLCAGSARDRGETQYFGPGTRLLVL.

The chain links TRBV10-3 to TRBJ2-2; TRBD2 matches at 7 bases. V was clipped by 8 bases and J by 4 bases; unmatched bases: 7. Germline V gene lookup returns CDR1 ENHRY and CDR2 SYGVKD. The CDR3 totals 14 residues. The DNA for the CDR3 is TGTGCCATCCGGGCCAGCGGGACCACCGGGGAGCTGTTTTTT. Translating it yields CAIRASGTTGELFF.